A single T cell receptor beta chain is shown here with its context. Antigen: not known. These data are taken from a study of graft-versus-host responses after intestinal transplantation. Study at large: Multivisceral, liver-intestinal, or isolated intestinal grafts went to recipients.

V lost 1 base and J 2 bases, leaving 15 bases between the germline ends. This CDR3 spans 16 amino acids. The germline V gene encodes CDR1 SNHLY and CDR2 FYNNEI. Clones were read by immunoSEQ multiplex PCR, and TCRdb kept only the in-frame ones, dropping some. The profile shows about 89,000 clones, roughly 92% of them singletons. Findings and caveats of the study: An association linked early post-transplant HvG declines with peak circulating GvH clone levels. Recipient marrow contained GvH clones, some of which appeared first in ileum or blood.

This sequence joins TRBV2 and TRBJ2-7; a weak D match, TRBD2 (5 bases). The source is a human donor who received an intestinal transplant. Sequences were derived from unstimulated CD4+ T cells sorted from spleen or lymph node cells, sampled before intestinal transplant. The CDR3 sequence: CASSEVREGSTYEQYF. The DNA for the CDR3 is TGTGCCAGCAGTGAAGTCCGCGAAGGGAGTACCTACGAGCAGTACTTC.